This T cell receptor beta chain was obtained from a study of T cell responses to AZD1222 COVID-19 vaccine. Germline lookup yields CDR1 SGHTA and CDR2 FQGNSA. The CDR3 consists of 17 residues. V gave up 3 bases and J gave up 3 bases; unmatched junction bases: 11. Libraries were prepared by immunoSEQ multiplex PCR; TCRdb keeps only in-frame clonotypes and omits some of them. The repertoire holds roughly 120,000 clones, with about 90% as singletons. The chain is built from TRBV7-2 and TRBJ2-3; 8 bases fit TRBD2. The material sequenced was peripheral blood, taken on day 0 of AZD1222 vaccination. This TCR came from an adult in good health. The CDR3 DNA reads TGTGCCAGCAGCTTCAGAGCGCGGGGGGCAGGAACAGATACGCAGTATTTT. The encoded protein is CASSFRARGAGTDTQYF.